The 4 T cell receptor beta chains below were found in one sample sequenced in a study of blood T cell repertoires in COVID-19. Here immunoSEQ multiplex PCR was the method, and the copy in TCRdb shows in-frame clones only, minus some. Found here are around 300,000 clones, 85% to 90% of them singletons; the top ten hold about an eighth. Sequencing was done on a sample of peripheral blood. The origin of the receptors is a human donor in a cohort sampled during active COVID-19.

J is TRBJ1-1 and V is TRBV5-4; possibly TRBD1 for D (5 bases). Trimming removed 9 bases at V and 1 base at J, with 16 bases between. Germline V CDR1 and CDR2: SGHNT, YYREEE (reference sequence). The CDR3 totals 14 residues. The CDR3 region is CATLRGKGNTEAFF. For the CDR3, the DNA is TGTGCCACCCTTAGGGGCAAGGGGAACACTGAAGCTTTCTTT.

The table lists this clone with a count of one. The DNA of the CDR3 is TGCAGTGCTAGTAGAGAGTCAGCCAAAAACATTCAGTACTTC. This codes for CSASRESAKNIQYF. The genes are TRBV20-1 and TRBJ2-4; D ambiguous. The V gene's germline CDR1 is DFQATT and CDR2 SNEGSKA (reference sequence). V lost 3 bases and J 0 bases, leaving 9 bases between the germline ends. The CDR3 has 14 amino acids.

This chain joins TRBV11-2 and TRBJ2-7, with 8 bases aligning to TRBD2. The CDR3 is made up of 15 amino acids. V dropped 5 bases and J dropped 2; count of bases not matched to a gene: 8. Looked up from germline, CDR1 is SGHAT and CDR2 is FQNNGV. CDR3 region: CASSRVSGSTYEQYF. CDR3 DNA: TGTGCCAGCAGCCGAGTGAGCGGGAGCACCTACGAGCAGTACTTC.

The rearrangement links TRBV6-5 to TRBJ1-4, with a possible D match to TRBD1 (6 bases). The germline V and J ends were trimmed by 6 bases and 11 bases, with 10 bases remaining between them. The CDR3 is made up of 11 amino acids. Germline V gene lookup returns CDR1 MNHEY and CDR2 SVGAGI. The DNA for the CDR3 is TGTGCCAGCAGGCACAGGGAGAAACTGTTTTTT. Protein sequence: CASRHREKLFF.